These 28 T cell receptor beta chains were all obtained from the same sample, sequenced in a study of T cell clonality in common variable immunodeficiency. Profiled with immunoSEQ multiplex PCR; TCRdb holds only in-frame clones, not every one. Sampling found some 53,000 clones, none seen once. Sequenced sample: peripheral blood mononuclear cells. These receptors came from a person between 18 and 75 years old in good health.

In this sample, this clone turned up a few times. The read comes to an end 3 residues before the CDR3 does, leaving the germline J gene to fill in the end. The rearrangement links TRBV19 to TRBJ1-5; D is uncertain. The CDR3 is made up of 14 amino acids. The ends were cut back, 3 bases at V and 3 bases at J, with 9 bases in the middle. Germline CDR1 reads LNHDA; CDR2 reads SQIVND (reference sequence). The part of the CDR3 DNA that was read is TGTGCCAGTAGTATTTGGGCAGACAATCAGCCC. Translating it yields CASSIWADNQP. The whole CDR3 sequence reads CASSIWADNQPQHF.

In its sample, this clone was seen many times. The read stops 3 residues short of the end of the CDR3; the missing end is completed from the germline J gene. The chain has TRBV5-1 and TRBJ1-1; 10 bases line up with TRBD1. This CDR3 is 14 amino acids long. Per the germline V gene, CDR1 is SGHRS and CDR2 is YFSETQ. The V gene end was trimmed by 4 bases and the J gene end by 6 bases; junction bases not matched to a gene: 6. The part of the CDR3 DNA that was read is TGCGCCAGCAGCCTACGAGGGACAGGGGCTGAA. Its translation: CASSLRGTGAE. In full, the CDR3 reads CASSLRGTGAEAFF.

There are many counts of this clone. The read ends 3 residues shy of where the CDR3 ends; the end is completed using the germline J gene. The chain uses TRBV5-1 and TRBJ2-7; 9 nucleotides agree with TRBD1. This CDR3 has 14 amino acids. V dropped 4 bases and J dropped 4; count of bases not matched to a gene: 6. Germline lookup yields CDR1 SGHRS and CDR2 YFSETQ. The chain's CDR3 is CASSIGTGRYEQYF. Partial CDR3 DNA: TGCGCCAGCAGCATAGGGACAGGGAGGTACGAG.

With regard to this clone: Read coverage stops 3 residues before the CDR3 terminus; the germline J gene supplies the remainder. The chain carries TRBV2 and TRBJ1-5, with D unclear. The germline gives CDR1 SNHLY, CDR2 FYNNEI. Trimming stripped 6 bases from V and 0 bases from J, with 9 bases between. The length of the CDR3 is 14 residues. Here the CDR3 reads CASSQDTSNQPQHF. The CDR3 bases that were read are TGTGCCAGCAGCCAAGACACTAGCAATCAGCCC.

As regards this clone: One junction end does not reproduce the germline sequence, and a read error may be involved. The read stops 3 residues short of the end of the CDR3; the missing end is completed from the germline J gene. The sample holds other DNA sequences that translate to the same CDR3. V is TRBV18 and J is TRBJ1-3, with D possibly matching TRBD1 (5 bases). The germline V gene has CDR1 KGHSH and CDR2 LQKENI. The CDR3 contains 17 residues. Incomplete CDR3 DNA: TGTGCCAGCTCACCACTTCGAGCAGGGCTCTCTGGAAACACT. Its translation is CASSPLRAGLSGNT. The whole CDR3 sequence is CASSPLRAGLSGNTIYF.

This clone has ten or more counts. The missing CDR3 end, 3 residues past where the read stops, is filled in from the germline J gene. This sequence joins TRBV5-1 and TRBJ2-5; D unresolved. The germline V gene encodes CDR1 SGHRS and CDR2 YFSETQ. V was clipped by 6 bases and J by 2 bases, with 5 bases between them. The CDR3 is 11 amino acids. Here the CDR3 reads CASTLQETQYF. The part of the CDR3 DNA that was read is TGCGCCAGCACCCTTCAAGAGACC.

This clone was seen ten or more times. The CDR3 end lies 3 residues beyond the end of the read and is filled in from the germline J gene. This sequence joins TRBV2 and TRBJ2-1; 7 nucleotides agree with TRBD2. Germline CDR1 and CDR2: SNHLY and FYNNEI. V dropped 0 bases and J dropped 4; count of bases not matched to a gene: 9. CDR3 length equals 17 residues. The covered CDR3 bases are TGTGCCAGCAGTGAAGCGCTTCGGGGGGACTTTTACAATGAG. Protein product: CASSEALRGDFYNE. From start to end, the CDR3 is CASSEALRGDFYNEQFF.

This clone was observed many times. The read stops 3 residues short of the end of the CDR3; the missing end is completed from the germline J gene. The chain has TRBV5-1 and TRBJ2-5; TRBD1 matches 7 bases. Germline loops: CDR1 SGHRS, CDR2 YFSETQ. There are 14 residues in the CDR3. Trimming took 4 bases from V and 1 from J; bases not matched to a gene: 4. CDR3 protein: CASSLTGAQETQYF. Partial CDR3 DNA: TGCGCCAGCAGCCTAACAGGGGCCCAAGAGACC.

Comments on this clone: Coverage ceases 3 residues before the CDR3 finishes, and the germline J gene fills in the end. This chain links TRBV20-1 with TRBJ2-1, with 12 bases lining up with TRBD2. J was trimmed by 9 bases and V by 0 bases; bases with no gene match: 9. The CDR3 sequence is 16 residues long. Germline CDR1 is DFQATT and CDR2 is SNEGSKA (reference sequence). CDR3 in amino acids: CSARDRSSGRAGEQFF. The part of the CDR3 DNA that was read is TGCAGTGCTAGAGATCGATCTAGCGGGAGGGCAGGTGAG.

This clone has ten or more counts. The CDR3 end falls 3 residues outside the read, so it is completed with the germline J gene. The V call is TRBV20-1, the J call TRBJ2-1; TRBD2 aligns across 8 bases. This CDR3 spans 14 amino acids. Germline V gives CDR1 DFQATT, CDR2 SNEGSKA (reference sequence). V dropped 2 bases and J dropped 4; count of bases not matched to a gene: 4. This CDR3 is CSARRREEYNEQFF. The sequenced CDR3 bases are TGCAGTGCTAGACGGCGGGAGGAGTACAATGAG.

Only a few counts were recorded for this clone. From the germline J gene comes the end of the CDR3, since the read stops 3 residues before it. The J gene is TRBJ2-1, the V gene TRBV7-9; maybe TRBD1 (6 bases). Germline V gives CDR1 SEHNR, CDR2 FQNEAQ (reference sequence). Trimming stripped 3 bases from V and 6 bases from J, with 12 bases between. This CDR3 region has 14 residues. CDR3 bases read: TGTGCCAGCAGCTTCCAGGGGTGGGCCAATGAG. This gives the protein CASSFQGWANE. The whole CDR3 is CASSFQGWANEQFF.

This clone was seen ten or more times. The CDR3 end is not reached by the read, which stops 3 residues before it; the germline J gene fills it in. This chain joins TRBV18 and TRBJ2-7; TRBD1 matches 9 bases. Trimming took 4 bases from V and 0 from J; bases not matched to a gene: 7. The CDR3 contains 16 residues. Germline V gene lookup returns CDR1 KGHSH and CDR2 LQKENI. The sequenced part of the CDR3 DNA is TGTGCCAGCTCACGACCCACAGGGGGCCTCTCCTACGAG. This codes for CASSRPTGGLSYE. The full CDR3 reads CASSRPTGGLSYEQYF.

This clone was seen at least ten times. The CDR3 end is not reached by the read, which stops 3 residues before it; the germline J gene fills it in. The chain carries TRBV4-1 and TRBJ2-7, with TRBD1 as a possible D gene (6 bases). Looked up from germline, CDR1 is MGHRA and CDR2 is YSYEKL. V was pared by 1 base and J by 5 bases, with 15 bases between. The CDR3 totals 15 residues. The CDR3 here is CASSQVSGASDEQYF. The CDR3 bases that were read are TGCGCCAGCAGCCAAGTTTCAGGGGCATCGGACGAG.

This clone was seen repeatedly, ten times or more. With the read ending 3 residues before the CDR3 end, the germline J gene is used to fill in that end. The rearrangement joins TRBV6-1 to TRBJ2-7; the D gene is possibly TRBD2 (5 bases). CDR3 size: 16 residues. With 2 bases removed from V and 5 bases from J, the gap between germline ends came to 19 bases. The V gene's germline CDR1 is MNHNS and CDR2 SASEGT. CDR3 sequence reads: CASSEFGTRAAHEQYF. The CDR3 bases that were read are TGTGCCAGCAGTGAATTTGGAACCAGAGCGGCCCACGAG.

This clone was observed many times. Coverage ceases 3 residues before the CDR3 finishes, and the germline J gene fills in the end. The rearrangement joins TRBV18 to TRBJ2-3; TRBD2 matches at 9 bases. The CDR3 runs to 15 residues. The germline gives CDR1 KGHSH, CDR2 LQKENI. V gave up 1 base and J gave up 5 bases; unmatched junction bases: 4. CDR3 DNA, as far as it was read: TGTGCCAGCTCACCACTAGCGGGAGTGGGAGATACG. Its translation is CASSPLAGVGDT. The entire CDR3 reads CASSPLAGVGDTQYF. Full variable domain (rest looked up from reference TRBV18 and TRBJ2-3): NAGVMQNPRHLVRRRGQEARLRCSPMKGHSHVYWYRQLPEEGLKFMVYLQKENIIDESGMPKERFSAEFPKEGPSILRIQQVVRGDSAAYFCASSPLAGVGDTQYFGPGTRLTVL.

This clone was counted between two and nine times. The CDR3 bases that were read are TGTGCCAGCAGCAAGGGACTAGCGGTACAAGAGACC. It codes for CASSKGLAVQET. The full CDR3 is CASSKGLAVQETQYF. The gene calls are TRBV5-8 and TRBJ2-5, with TRBD2 matching over 11 bases. Read sequence stops 3 residues before the CDR3 end, and the germline J gene provides the missing end. Trimming removed 4 bases from V and 2 bases from J; junction bases left unmatched: 4. The CDR3 covers 15 residues. Germline values: CDR1 SGHTS, CDR2 YDEGEE. Drawing the rest from reference TRBV5-8 and TRBJ2-5, the complete variable domain is EAGVTQSPTHLIKTRGQQATLRCSPISGHTSVYWYQQALGLGLQFLLWYDEGEERNRGNFPPRFSGRQFPNYSSELNVNALELEDSALYLCASSKGLAVQETQYFGPGTRLLVL.

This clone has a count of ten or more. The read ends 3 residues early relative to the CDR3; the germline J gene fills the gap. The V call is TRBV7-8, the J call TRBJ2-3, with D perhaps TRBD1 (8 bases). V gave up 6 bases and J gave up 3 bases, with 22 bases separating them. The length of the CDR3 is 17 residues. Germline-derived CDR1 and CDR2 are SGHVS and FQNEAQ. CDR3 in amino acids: CASSYDEGQGGTDTQYF. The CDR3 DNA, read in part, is TGTGCCAGCAGTTATGACGAAGGACAGGGAGGGACAGATACG.

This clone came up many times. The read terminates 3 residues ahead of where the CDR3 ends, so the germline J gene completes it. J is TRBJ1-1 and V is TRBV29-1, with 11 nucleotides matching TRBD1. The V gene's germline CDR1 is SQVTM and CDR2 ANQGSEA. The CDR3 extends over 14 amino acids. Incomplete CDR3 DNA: TGCAGCGTTGAAACTGTGGGACAGGGGGTGAGA. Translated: CSVETVGQGVR. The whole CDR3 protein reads CSVETVGQGVRAFF.

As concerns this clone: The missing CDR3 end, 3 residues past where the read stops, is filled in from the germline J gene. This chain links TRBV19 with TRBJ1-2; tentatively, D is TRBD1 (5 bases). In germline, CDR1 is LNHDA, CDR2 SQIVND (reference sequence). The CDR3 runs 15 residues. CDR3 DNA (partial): TGTGCCAGTAGTCTCCTCGGGGGGGTCGACGATGAC. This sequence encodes CASSLLGGVDDD. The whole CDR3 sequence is CASSLLGGVDDDYTF.

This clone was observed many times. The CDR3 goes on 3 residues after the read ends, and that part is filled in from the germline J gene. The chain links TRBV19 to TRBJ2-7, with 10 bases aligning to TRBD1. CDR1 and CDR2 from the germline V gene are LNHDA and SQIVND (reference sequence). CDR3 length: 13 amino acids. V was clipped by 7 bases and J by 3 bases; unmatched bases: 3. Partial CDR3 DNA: TGTGCCAGTAAGGGACAGGGGTTCTACGAG. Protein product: CASKGQGFYE. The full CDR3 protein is CASKGQGFYEQYF.

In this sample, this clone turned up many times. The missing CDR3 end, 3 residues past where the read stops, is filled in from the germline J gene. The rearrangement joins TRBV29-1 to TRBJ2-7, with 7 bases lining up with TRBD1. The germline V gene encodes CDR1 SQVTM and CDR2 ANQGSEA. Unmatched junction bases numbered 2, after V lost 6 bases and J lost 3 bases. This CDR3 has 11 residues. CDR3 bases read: TGCAGCGTCGGGACAGTCTACGAG. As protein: CSVGTVYE. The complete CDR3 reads CSVGTVYEQYF.

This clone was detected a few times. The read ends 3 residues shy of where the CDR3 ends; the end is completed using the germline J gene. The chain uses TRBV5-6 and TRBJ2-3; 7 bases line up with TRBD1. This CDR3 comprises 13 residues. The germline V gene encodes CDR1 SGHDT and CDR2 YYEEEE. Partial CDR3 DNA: TGTGCCAGCAGCTTTCGACAGGGAGAGACG. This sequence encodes CASSFRQGET. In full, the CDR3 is CASSFRQGETQYF.

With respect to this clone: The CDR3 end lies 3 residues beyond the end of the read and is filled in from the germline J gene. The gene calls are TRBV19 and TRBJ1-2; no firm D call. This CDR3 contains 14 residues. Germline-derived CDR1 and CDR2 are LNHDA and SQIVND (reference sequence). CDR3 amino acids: CASISGSSYNDYTF. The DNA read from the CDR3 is TGTGCCAGCATTAGCGGGAGCTCCTACAATGAC.

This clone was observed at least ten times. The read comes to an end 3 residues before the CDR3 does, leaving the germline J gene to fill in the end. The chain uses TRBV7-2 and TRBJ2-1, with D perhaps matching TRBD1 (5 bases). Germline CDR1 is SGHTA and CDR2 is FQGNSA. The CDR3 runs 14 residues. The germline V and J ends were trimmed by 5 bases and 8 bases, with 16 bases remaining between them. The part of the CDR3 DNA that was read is TGTGCCAGCAGCGAGCCAACAGGTTTGCATGAG. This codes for CASSEPTGLHE. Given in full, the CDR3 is CASSEPTGLHEQFF.

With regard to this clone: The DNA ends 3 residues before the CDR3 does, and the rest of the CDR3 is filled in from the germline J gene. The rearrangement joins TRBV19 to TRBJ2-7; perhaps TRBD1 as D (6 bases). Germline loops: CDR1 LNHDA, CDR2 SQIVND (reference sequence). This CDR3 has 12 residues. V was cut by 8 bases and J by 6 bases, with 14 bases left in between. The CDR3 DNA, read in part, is TGTGCCAGTGCAGACAGGCTTGGCGAG. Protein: CASADRLGE. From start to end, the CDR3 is CASADRLGEQYF.

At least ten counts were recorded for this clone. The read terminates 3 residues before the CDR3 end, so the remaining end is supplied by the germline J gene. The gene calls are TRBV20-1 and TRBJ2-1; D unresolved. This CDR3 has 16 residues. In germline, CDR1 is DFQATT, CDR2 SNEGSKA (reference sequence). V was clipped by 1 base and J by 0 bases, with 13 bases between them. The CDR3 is CSARAFLDSSYNEQFF. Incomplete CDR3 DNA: TGCAGTGCTAGAGCCTTTCTAGATAGCTCCTACAATGAG.

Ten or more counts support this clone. CDR3 sequence: CSAAGLAASKSSYNEQFF. Partial CDR3 DNA: TGCAGTGCTGCGGGACTAGCGGCTTCAAAAAGCTCCTACAATGAG. J is TRBJ2-1 and V is TRBV20-1; TRBD2 matches 11 bases. The read ends 3 residues before the CDR3 terminus; that terminus is restored from the germline J gene. The CDR3 contains 18 residues. Germline V gene sequence: CDR1 DFQATT, CDR2 SNEGSKA (reference sequence). The V and J ends lost 5 bases and 0 bases, in that order; junction bases with no gene match: 12.

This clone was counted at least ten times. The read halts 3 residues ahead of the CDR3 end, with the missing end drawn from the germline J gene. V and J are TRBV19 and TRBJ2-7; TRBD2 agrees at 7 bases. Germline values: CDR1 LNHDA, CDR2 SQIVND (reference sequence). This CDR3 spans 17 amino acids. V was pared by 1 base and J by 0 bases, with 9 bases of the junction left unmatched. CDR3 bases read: TGTGCCAGTAGTATAGGGTGGAGGCGGACTAGCTCCTACGAG. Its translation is CASSIGWRRTSSYE. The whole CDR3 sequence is CASSIGWRRTSSYEQYF. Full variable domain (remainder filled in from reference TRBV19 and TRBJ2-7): DGGITQSPKYLFRKEGQNVTLSCEQNLNHDAMYWYRQDPGQGLRLIYYSQIVNDFQKGDIAEGYSVSREKKESFPLTVTSAQKNPTAFYLCASSIGWRRTSSYEQYFGPGTRLTVT.